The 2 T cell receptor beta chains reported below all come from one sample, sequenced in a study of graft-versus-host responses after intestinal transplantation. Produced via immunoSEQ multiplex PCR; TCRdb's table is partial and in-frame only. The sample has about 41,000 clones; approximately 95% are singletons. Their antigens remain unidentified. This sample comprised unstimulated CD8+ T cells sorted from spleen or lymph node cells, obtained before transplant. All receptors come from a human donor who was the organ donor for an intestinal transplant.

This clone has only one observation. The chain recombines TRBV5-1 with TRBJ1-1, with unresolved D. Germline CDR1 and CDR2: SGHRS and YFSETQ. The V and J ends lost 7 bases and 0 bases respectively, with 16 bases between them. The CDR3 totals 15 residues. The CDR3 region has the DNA TGCGCCAGCGGCTCTCCGACGGCTATGAACACTGAAGCTTTCTTT. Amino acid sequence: CASGSPTAMNTEAFF.

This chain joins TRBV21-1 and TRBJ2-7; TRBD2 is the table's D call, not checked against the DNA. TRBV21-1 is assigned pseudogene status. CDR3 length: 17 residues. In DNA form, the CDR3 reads TGTGCCAGCAGCGCCCCGGGAGGGACCTCCGTCTCCTACGAGCAGTACTTC. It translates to CASSAPGGTSVSYEQYF.